This is a list of T cell receptor beta chains from one sample in a study of T cell responses to AZD1222 COVID-19 vaccine. Produced via immunoSEQ multiplex PCR; TCRdb's table is partial and in-frame only. The sample holds around 110,000 clones, 70% to 90% seen once. Sequenced material: peripheral blood, taken on day 0 of MenACWY control vaccination. The receptors stem from an adult in good health. The CDR3 runs from the conserved cysteine through the conserved F or W. The D gene is left open where the match is weak. Rows may omit the clone size; those that give it use once, few, many or a size class.

d_gene	v_gene	len	j_gene	abundance	CDR3aa	CDR3nt
-	TRBV6-2/TRBV6-3	17	TRBJ1-1	-	CASSYSVVKGVDTEAFF	TGTGCCAGCAGTTACTCGGTGGTTAAGGGGGTAGATACTGAAGCTTTCTTT
-	TRBV21-1	15	TRBJ1-1	-	CASSKFGSLGTEAFF	TGTGCCAGCAGCAAATTTGGGAGCCTGGGCACTGAAGCTTTCTTT
TRBD2	TRBV5-1	14	TRBJ2-1	-	CASMVGGAENEQFF	TGCGCCAGCATGGTCGGGGGGGCCGAGAATGAGCAGTTCTTC
-	TRBV9	17	TRBJ2-1	-	CASSSPGTSRIYNEQFF	TGTGCCAGCAGCTCTCCCGGTACTAGCCGAATCTACAATGAGCAGTTCTTC
-	TRBV4-1	18	TRBJ1-6	-	CASSQDVGGSSYNSPLHF	TGCGCCAGCAGCCAAGACGTCGGGGGGAGCTCCTATAATTCACCCCTCCACTTT
-	TRBV30	13	TRBJ1-6	-	CAWSPDSNSPLHF	TGTGCCTGGAGTCCCGATAGTAATTCACCCCTCCACTTT
TRBD2	TRBV6-5	12	TRBJ2-3	once	CASRGLSDTQYF	TGTGCCAGCAGGGGACTATCCGATACGCAGTATTTT
TRBD1	TRBV27	14	TRBJ2-5	-	CASSPGTAQETQYF	TGTGCCAGCAGTCCCGGGACAGCTCAAGAGACCCAGTACTTC
-	TRBV18	14	TRBJ1-1	-	CASSPGALGTEAFF	TGTGCCAGCTCACCAGGGGCTCTGGGCACTGAAGCTTTCTTT
-	TRBV4-1	15	TRBJ1-2	-	CASSQVLGAGYGYTF	TGCGCCAGCAGCCAAGTTCTGGGGGCCGGCTATGGCTACACCTTC
-	TRBV29-1	14	TRBJ2-7	-	CSVEVEGGIYEQYF	TGCAGCGTTGAAGTAGAAGGGGGGATCTACGAGCAGTACTTC
-	TRBV21-1	17	TRBJ1-6	-	CASSKAGGDSYNSPLHF	TGTGCCAGCAGCAAAGCAGGGGGCGATTCCTATAATTCACCCCTCCACTTT
-	TRBV7-2	14	TRBJ1-2	-	CASSSLGPSGGYTF	TGTGCCAGCAGCTCTCTAGGCCCCTCGGGTGGCTACACCTTC
-	TRBV7-9	14	TRBJ1-5	few	CASSLGQGNQPQHF	TGTGCCAGCAGCTTAGGACAGGGCAATCAGCCCCAGCATTTT
-	TRBV29-1	12	TRBJ2-3	-	CSVESFTDTQYF	TGCAGCGTTGAAAGCTTCACAGATACGCAGTATTTT
-	TRBV6-6	15	TRBJ1-2	-	CASSYSGRQEGGYTF	TGTGCCAGCAGTTACTCTGGCCGACAGGAAGGAGGCTACACCTTC
-	TRBV18	14	TRBJ2-7	-	CASSPGRSSYEQYF	TGTGCCAGCTCACCGGGACGGAGCTCCTACGAGCAGTACTTC
-	TRBV5-6	14	TRBJ1-1	-	CASSSPARGTEAFF	TGTGCCAGCAGCTCCCCTGCCAGGGGCACTGAAGCTTTCTTT
TRBD2	TRBV5-4	15	TRBJ2-1	-	CASSFSGGAVNEQFF	TGTGCCAGCAGCTTTAGCGGGGGGGCCGTAAATGAGCAGTTCTTC
-	TRBV28	15	TRBJ1-6	-	CASSSTDIGNSPLHF	TGTGCCAGCAGTAGCACAGATATCGGGAATTCACCCCTCCACTTT
-	TRBV19	15	TRBJ1-5	-	CASHTGGNSNQPQHF	TGTGCCAGTCATACAGGAGGGAATAGCAATCAGCCCCAGCATTTT
TRBD2	TRBV7-9	13	TRBJ2-5	-	CATGLGGGETQYF	TGTGCCACCGGACTGGGCGGGGGGGAGACCCAGTACTTC
TRBD2	TRBV7-2	15	TRBJ2-1	-	CASSQGPLAGQVRFF	TGTGCCAGCAGCCAGGGTCCACTAGCGGGCCAGGTACGGTTCTTC
-	TRBV28	14	TRBJ2-2	-	CASSLPGAGGELFF	TGTGCCAGCAGTTTACCGGGGGCGGGCGGGGAGCTGTTTTTT
-	TRBV2	15	TRBJ1-5	-	CASSERRGTGQPQHF	TGTGCCAGCAGTGAACGGCGGGGGACCGGTCAGCCCCAGCATTTT
-	TRBV18	16	TRBJ2-2	-	CASSPGAFANTGELFF	TGTGCCAGCTCACCAGGGGCCTTCGCGAACACCGGGGAGCTGTTTTTT
TRBD1	TRBV7-9	16	TRBJ2-7	few	CASSQGQGASSYEQYF	TGTGCCAGCAGCCAAGGACAGGGGGCTAGCTCCTACGAGCAGTACTTC
TRBD2	TRBV5-1	14	TRBJ2-3	-	CASRPTSATDTQYF	TGCGCCAGCAGGCCGACTAGCGCGACAGATACGCAGTATTTT
TRBD2	TRBV3-1/TRBV3-2	13	TRBJ2-7	once	CASSQGGGKEQYF	TGTGCCAGCAGCCAAGGGGGGGGAAAGGAGCAGTACTTC
-	TRBV5-5	18	TRBJ2-2	-	CASSLLSRQPSNTGELFF	TGTGCCAGCAGCTTATTATCCAGGCAGCCAAGTAACACCGGGGAGCTGTTTTTT
-	TRBV5-5	14	TRBJ2-7	-	CASSLAVGYYEQYF	TGTGCCAGCAGCTTGGCTGTAGGGTACTACGAGCAGTACTTC
TRBD1	TRBV7-9	15	TRBJ1-1	-	CASSLAGTGWSEAFF	TGTGCCAGCAGCTTAGCCGGGACAGGGTGGTCTGAAGCTTTCTTT
-	TRBV3-1/TRBV3-2	13	TRBJ1-2	-	CASSQDSFYGYTF	TGTGCCAGCAGCCAAGACAGTTTTTATGGCTACACCTTC
-	TRBV5-8	16	TRBJ1-2	-	CASSLAQPRRVYGYTF	TGTGCCAGCAGCTTGGCACAGCCCAGACGGGTCTATGGCTACACCTTC
-	TRBV6-5	15	TRBJ2-7	-	CASSYSGSWTYEQYF	TGTGCCAGCAGTTACTCGGGTAGTTGGACCTACGAGCAGTACTTC
-	TRBV6-6	13	TRBJ1-5	many	CASSYSPNQPQHF	TGTGCCAGCAGTTACTCTCCGAATCAGCCCCAGCATTTT
-	TRBV2	13	TRBJ1-1	-	CASTAQLNTEAFF	TGTGCCAGCACTGCACAGCTGAACACTGAAGCTTTCTTT
TRBD1	TRBV6-4	17	TRBJ2-3	-	CASSDGPGQGWTDTQYF	TGTGCCAGCAGTGACGGCCCAGGACAGGGATGGACAGATACGCAGTATTTT
-	TRBV12-3/TRBV12-4	13	TRBJ1-5	-	CASSFNSNQPQHF	TGTGCCAGCAGTTTTAACAGCAATCAGCCCCAGCATTTT
-	TRBV5-5	14	TRBJ1-1	-	CASKSGRWNTEAFF	TGTGCCAGCAAGTCAGGGAGGTGGAACACTGAAGCTTTCTTT
-	TRBV4-1	14	TRBJ2-3	-	CASSQDEGPDTQYF	TGCGCCAGCAGCCAAGATGAGGGTCCAGATACGCAGTATTTT
TRBD2	TRBV10-3	14	TRBJ2-7	few	CAISKRGETYEQYF	TGTGCCATCAGCAAGCGGGGGGAGACCTACGAGCAGTACTTC
-	TRBV7-8	13	TRBJ1-1	-	CASSLGGELEAFF	TGTGCCAGCAGCTTAGGGGGGGAATTAGAAGCTTTCTTT
TRBD1	TRBV11-3	18	TRBJ2-3	-	CASSLGSLQGARTDTQYF	TGTGCCAGCAGCTTAGGGTCCCTACAGGGGGCCCGCACAGATACGCAGTATTTT
-	TRBV5-1	13	TRBJ2-7	-	CASSPGQFGEQYF	TGCGCCAGCAGCCCCGGACAGTTCGGGGAGCAGTACTTC
-	TRBV11-2	14	TRBJ2-3	-	CASSFQGRADTQYF	TGTGCCAGCAGCTTCCAGGGGAGGGCAGATACGCAGTATTTT
-	TRBV27	15	TRBJ1-1	-	CASSLAPLGGTEAFF	TGTGCCAGCAGTTTAGCGCCCCTGGGGGGTACTGAAGCTTTCTTT
-	TRBV30	10	TRBJ1-1	once	CAWSGTEAFF	TGTGCCTGGAGTGGGACTGAAGCTTTCTTT
-	TRBV4-2	16	TRBJ1-2	-	CASSQDHGQGGRGYTF	TGTGCCAGCAGCCAAGATCATGGGCAGGGCGGGAGAGGCTACACCTTC
-	TRBV7-9	14	TRBJ1-5	-	CASSRTASDQPQHF	TGTGCCAGCAGCAGGACAGCATCGGATCAGCCCCAGCATTTT
TRBD1	TRBV28	13	TRBJ1-1	-	CASNRQGGTEAFF	TGTGCCAGCAACCGACAGGGTGGGACTGAAGCTTTCTTT
-	TRBV14	15	TRBJ2-4	-	CASSQVGLWGNIQYF	TGTGCCAGCAGCCAAGTGGGACTCTGGGGAAACATTCAGTACTTC
-	TRBV5-5	13	TRBJ1-1	-	CASSLIDNTEAFF	TGTGCCAGCAGCTTAATAGATAACACTGAAGCTTTCTTT